This T cell receptor (beta chain) was documented in a study of T cell responses to AZD1222 COVID-19 vaccine. Overall study: Recipients boosted at about 4 weeks or about 12 weeks are pooled.

Sequenced by immunoSEQ multiplex PCR; TCRdb stores in-frame clones only, minus some. The repertoire holds about 150,000 clones, about 85% seen once, with less than 3.5% in the top ten. Study-level findings and limits: The span of vaccine-associated CD4 TCRs extended across spike, with dominance at 160-218 and 743-854. Just a handful of AZD1222 recipients tested seropositive at baseline. White British donors predominated, females outnumbered males, and clonal diversity was possibly underestimated.

The CDR3 runs 14 residues. Looked up from germline, CDR1 is MGHRA and CDR2 is YSYEKL. V shed 3 bases, J shed 6 bases, and the junction held 5 bases outside the gene matches. This clone was counted between two and nine times. Its antigen is not known. The sample consisted of peripheral blood, taken on day 0 of AZD1222 vaccination. The J gene is TRBJ2-7, the V gene TRBV4-1, with 10 bases fitting TRBD1. This sequence was found in an adult in good health. This chain's CDR3 is CASSQGDRGSEQYF. The CDR3 DNA reads TGCGCCAGCAGCCAGGGGGACAGGGGAAGCGAGCAGTACTTC.